This TCR beta chain was obtained from a study of T cell responses to AZD1222 COVID-19 vaccine. Sequencing used immunoSEQ multiplex PCR; TCRdb keeps in-frame clones, though not all of them. This sample has about 140,000 clones, with 80% to 95% found just once. A remark on this clone: Antigen: not known.

Germline V gene sequence: CDR1 KGHSH, CDR2 LQKENI. The ends were cut back, 0 bases at V and 4 bases at J, with 13 bases in the middle. The CDR3 extends over 16 amino acids. Study conclusions and caveats: Spike-spanning, vaccine-associated CD4 TCRs were dominant at 160-218 and 743-854. Clonal diversity was possibly underestimated, and the donors were mostly white British, with more females.

The sequence derives from an adult in good health. The sample in question was peripheral blood, obtained on day 0 of MenACWY control vaccination. The chain couples TRBV18 to TRBJ1-3; D remains ambiguous. This CDR3 is CASSPPSGGRGNTIYF. Here the CDR3 DNA reads TGTGCCAGCTCACCACCGTCGGGAGGTAGAGGAAACACCATATATTTT.